This entry lists 2 T cell receptor beta chains sequenced from one sample in a study of breast tumors, draining lymph nodes, adjacent tissues. TCRdb recomputed calls from the multiplex PCR reads with MiXCR, one row per CDR3 protein. The table records approximately 130,000 distinct CDR3 sequences, around 20% of them present only once. Breast cancer patients provided tissue from their axillary draining lymph nodes. Material: axillary lymph node tissue. These receptors all stem from a female donor with breast cancer. Some clones in this sample may be carry-over from other donors' samples.

A remark on this clonotype: Possible read error: a much larger clone is one base away. Because the CDR3 is missing its conserved closing phenylalanine or tryptophan, this is likely a read error. The chain carries TRBV30 and TRBJ2-7; 8 bases map to TRBD1. The CDR3 is 12 residues long. Germline CDR1 is GTSNPN and CDR2 is SVGIG (reference sequence). Germline trimming cut 5 bases from V and 1 base from J; bases unmatched to any gene: 1. CDR3 amino acids: CAWGQGSYEQYL. In DNA form, the CDR3 reads TGTGCCTGGGGACAGGGTTCCTACGAGCAGTACCTC.

This clonotype has ten or more counts. This chain connects TRBV11-2 to TRBJ2-7; D call uncertain. The ends were cut back, 0 bases at V and 1 base at J, with 4 bases in the middle. There are 13 residues in the CDR3. CDR1 is SGHAT, CDR2 FQNNGV, per germline. This CDR3 reads CASSLEWSYEQYF. The DNA of the CDR3 is TGTGCCAGCAGCTTAGAATGGTCCTACGAGCAGTACTTC.